The 12 T cell receptor beta chains given below trace back to one sample, sequenced in a study of blood T cell repertoires in COVID-19. Sequencing used immunoSEQ multiplex PCR; TCRdb keeps in-frame clones, though not all of them. The sample shows roughly 230,000 clones, about four fifths of them seen only once. Sequences were obtained from peripheral blood. The source of these receptors is a man aged 50-59 years with active or convalescent COVID-19.

The chain joins TRBV27 to TRBJ1-1; TRBD1 is a possible D gene (6 bases). V shed 5 bases and J shed 0 bases, with 10 bases lying between them. Germline V gene lookup returns CDR1 MNHEY and CDR2 SMNVEV (reference sequence). The CDR3 totals 14 residues. CDR3 sequence (DNA): TGTGCCAGCAGTCCCGGACAGATGAACACTGAAGCTTTCTTT. It specifies CASSPGQMNTEAFF.

CDR3 region: CASSRSRDSSPLHF. CDR3 nucleotide sequence: TGCGCCAGCAGCAGATCCCGGGACAGTTCACCCCTCCACTTT. The gene calls are TRBV5-1 and TRBJ1-6, with 7 bases fitting TRBD1. The CDR3 contains 14 residues. V trimming: 4 bases; J trimming: 9 bases; junction bases outside the gene matches: 7. CDR1 and CDR2 from the germline V gene are SGHRS and YFSETQ.

Concerning this clone itself: A single base separates this from a much larger clone, so it may be a read error. The genes are TRBV2 and TRBJ2-7; 10 bases are shared with TRBD1. The V gene end was trimmed by 6 bases and the J gene end by 2 bases; junction bases not matched to a gene: 1. Germline V gene lookup returns CDR1 SNHLY and CDR2 FYNNEI. The CDR3 loop spans 13 amino acids. The CDR3 loop reads CASSGQGAYEQYF. The CDR3 bases are TGTGCCAGCAGCGGACAGGGGGCCTACGAGCAGTACTTC.

The V and J genes are TRBV28 and TRBJ1-5; 9 nucleotides match TRBD1. CDR1 is MDHEN, CDR2 SYDVKM, per germline. The V and J ends lost 2 bases and 7 bases, in that order; junction bases with no gene match: 6. The CDR3 length is 15 residues. This CDR3 reads CASSLHRGPGQPQHF. CDR3 bases: TGTGCCAGCAGTTTACACAGGGGGCCGGGACAGCCCCAGCATTTT.

The count of this clone is one. The chain has TRBV7-2 and TRBJ1-4; perhaps TRBD1 as D (6 bases). The germline V gene has CDR1 SGHTA and CDR2 FQGNSA. The CDR3 totals 15 residues. V shed 3 bases and J shed 5 bases, with 13 bases lying between them. Written as DNA, the CDR3 is TGTGCCAGCAGCTTTTCAGGGGCGATCAATGAAAAACTGTTTTTT. It encodes CASSFSGAINEKLFF. Full variable domain (outside the CDR3, taken from reference TRBV7-2 and TRBJ1-4): GAGVSQSPSNKVTEKGKDVELRCDPISGHTALYWYRQSLGQGLEFLIYFQGNSAPDKSGLPSDRFSAERTGGSVSTLTIQRTQQEDSAVYLCASSFSGAINEKLFFGSGTQLSVL.

This chain links TRBV5-1 with TRBJ2-3, with 9 bases identical to TRBD2. J was trimmed by 1 base and V by 3 bases; bases with no gene match: 6. Germline lookup yields CDR1 SGHRS and CDR2 YFSETQ. The CDR3 has 16 amino acids. CDR3 nucleotides: TGCGCCAGCAGCTCCCTCGCTAGCGGGGGCACAGATACGCAGTATTTT. Protein sequence: CASSSLASGGTDTQYF.

The V and J genes are TRBV27 and TRBJ1-4; 8 bases are shared with TRBD1. This CDR3 has 14 amino acids. J lost 8 bases, V lost 5 bases, and 7 bases had no gene match. Germline CDR1 is MNHEY and CDR2 is SMNVEV (reference sequence). The CDR3 spells CASSRGQAGEKLFF. As DNA, the CDR3 is TGTGCCAGCAGTAGGGGACAGGCGGGGGAAAAACTGTTTTTT.

V usage is TRBV19 and J usage is TRBJ2-7, with 7 bases that match TRBD1. CDR3 size: 12 residues. CDR1 and CDR2 from the germline V gene are LNHDA and SQIVND (reference sequence). J was trimmed by 3 bases and V by 7 bases; bases with no gene match: 3. As DNA, the CDR3 is TGTGCCAGTACCGACAGGGACTACGAGCAGTACTTC. Translation: CASTDRDYEQYF.

The V gene is TRBV5-1, the J gene TRBJ2-4; maybe TRBD1 (6 bases). This CDR3 spans 13 amino acids. The germline CDR1 and CDR2 sequences are SGHRS and YFSETQ. With 4 bases removed from V and 3 bases from J, the gap between germline ends came to 8 bases. DNA of the CDR3: TGCGCCAGCAGCCCGGACAGCAAAAACATTCAGTACTTC. Protein: CASSPDSKNIQYF.

The chain uses TRBV4-3 and TRBJ2-1, with 8 bases fitting TRBD1. CDR3 length: 15 amino acids. Germline V gene lookup returns CDR1 LGHNA and CDR2 YSLEER. The ends lost 1 base at V and 8 bases at J; junction bases unmatched: 7. CDR3 sequence reads: CASSQVQQGDYEQFF. The CDR3 DNA sequence: TGCGCCAGCAGCCAAGTCCAACAGGGGGACTATGAGCAGTTCTTC.

The chain carries TRBV28 and TRBJ1-5; D gene uncertain. Looked up from germline, CDR1 is MDHEN and CDR2 is SYDVKM. The CDR3 contains 15 residues. Between the trimmed V and J ends, which lost 7 bases and 2 bases, there was a span of 15 bases. CDR3 nucleotide sequence: TGTGCCAGCATCCCGGGTCCCGGGGGCAATCAGCCCCAGCATTTT. This codes for CASIPGPGGNQPQHF.

The chain employs TRBV7-2 and TRBJ2-2; D is ambiguous. The CDR3 has 12 amino acids. In germline, CDR1 is SGHTA, CDR2 FQGNSA. The germline V and J ends were trimmed by 5 bases and 3 bases, with 4 bases remaining between them. CDR3 sequence (DNA): TGTGCCAGCAGCCTCGACACCGGGGAGCTGTTTTTT. It encodes CASSLDTGELFF.